These 10 T cell receptor beta chains were all obtained from the same sample, sequenced in a study of siplizumab effects on memory and regulatory T cells. Profiling relied on immunoSEQ multiplex PCR, and the TCRdb table lists in-frame clones only, not all of them. The table lists roughly 69,000 clones, 70% to 90% of them singletons, with approximately 4% in the top ten. Material for sequencing was memory CD4+ T cells sorted from blood. The receptor set was obtained from a human donor in good health.

The chain is built from TRBV5-6 and TRBJ2-7; D possibly corresponds to TRBD1 (6 bases). The germline V gene encodes CDR1 SGHDT and CDR2 YYEEEE. V was cut by 6 bases and J by 4 bases, with 14 bases left in between. The length of the CDR3 is 13 residues. In DNA, the CDR3 is TGTGCCAGCACCACACCCACAGGGTACGAGCAGTACTTC. The encoded protein is CASTTPTGYEQYF.

The chain links TRBV6-5 to TRBJ2-3, with D perhaps TRBD2 (7 bases). The germline gives CDR1 MNHEY, CDR2 SVGAGI. Trimming removed 8 bases from V and 6 bases from J, with 18 bases in between. The CDR3 contains 14 residues. The CDR3 region is CASSGGPGGDTQYF. The CDR3 DNA follows: TGTGCCAGCTCGGGGGGCCCAGGAGGGGATACGCAGTATTTT.

V usage is TRBV10-3 and J usage is TRBJ1-1, with D perhaps matching TRBD1 (5 bases). The CDR3 has 12 residues. V was cut by 10 bases and J by 1 base, with 10 bases left in between. In germline, CDR1 is ENHRY, CDR2 SYGVKD. The CDR3 protein is CASTGGNTEAFF. For the CDR3, the DNA is TGTGCCAGCACTGGGGGGAACACTGAAGCTTTCTTT.

V usage is TRBV7-2 and J usage is TRBJ1-3; D uncertain. Trimming left V 4 bases short and J 5 bases short, with 18 bases between. Germline CDR1 reads SGHTA; CDR2 reads FQGNSA. The CDR3 runs 16 residues. This chain's CDR3 is CASSSGSQLNRNTIYF. The CDR3 DNA sequence: TGTGCCAGCAGCTCCGGGAGCCAGCTGAATCGAAACACCATATATTTT.

The rearrangement uses TRBV6-1 and TRBJ2-2, with TRBD2 matching 11 bases. The CDR3 totals 13 residues. V dropped 8 bases and J dropped 6; count of bases not matched to a gene: 2. Germline loops: CDR1 MNHNS, CDR2 SASEGT. CDR3 region: CASRLAGSGELFF. CDR3 bases: TGTGCCAGCCGACTAGCGGGGTCCGGGGAGCTGTTTTTT.

The chain links TRBV6-6 to TRBJ1-5; 8 bases map to TRBD1. CDR3 length: 16 amino acids. J gave up 4 bases and V 4 bases, and 9 bases lay outside the gene matches. Germline V gene lookup returns CDR1 MNHNY and CDR2 SVGAGI (reference sequence). CDR3 residues: CASSSPPGTGNQPQHF. In DNA form, the CDR3 reads TGTGCCAGCAGTTCTCCTCCGGGGACAGGAAATCAGCCCCAGCATTTT.

This clone was seen only once. This chain links TRBV2 with TRBJ2-1, with 11 nucleotides matching TRBD2. The V and J ends lost 5 bases and 7 bases, in that order; junction bases with no gene match: 10. The germline V gene encodes CDR1 SNHLY and CDR2 FYNNEI. There are 16 residues in the CDR3. The CDR3 sequence: CASSPGLAVLGNEQFF. CDR3 in DNA: TGTGCCAGCAGTCCGGGACTAGCGGTGTTGGGTAATGAGCAGTTCTTC.

The rearrangement joins TRBV21-1 to TRBJ2-7. TRBV21-1 is classified as a pseudogene. The CDR3 totals 12 residues. The CDR3 DNA reads as TGTGCCAGCAGCAGAATACCCTACGAGCAGTACTTC. This translates into CASSRIPYEQYF.

This clone was counted once. The junction and the germline gene differ at one end; a read error may be behind it. The V and J genes are TRBV6-5 and TRBJ2-1, with D unresolved. The germline CDR1 and CDR2 sequences are MNHEY and SVGAGI. The CDR3 is 13 residues long. The CDR3 protein is CASSHGLYHEQFF. The DNA of the CDR3 is TGTGCCAGCAGTCACGGGCTCTACCATGAGCAGTTCTTC.

The rearrangement links TRBV15 to TRBJ2-7, with D possibly TRBD1 on 6 matching bases. Trimming took off 5 bases at V and 2 bases at J, with 13 bases between the two ends. The CDR3 runs 14 residues. Germline values: CDR1 LNHNV, CDR2 YYDKDF (reference sequence). Written as DNA, the CDR3 is TGTGCCACCAGCGCTCGACAGGCAACCTACGAGCAGTACTTC. It translates to CATSARQATYEQYF.